What follows are 15 T cell receptor beta chains derived from one specimen sequenced in a study of CD8+ T cells in alopecia areata. As to treatment: oral pan-JAK inhibitor, 5-10 mg twice daily. Sequencing relied on a cDNA template that was reverse transcribed from extracted RNA. Sequenced by immunoSEQ multiplex PCR; TCRdb stores in-frame clones only, minus some. The table includes fewer than 250,000 clones, roughly 66% detected once. The source was CD4+ T cells sorted from blood, collected at week 24, from a patient treated with tofacitinib. All receptors derive from a human donor with alopecia areata.

The rearrangement uses TRBV10-2 and TRBJ2-1; TRBD1 or TRBD2 may be the D gene (6 bases each). This CDR3 is built from 15 residues. Germline CDR1 reads WSHSY; CDR2 reads SAAADI. In DNA, the CDR3 is TGCGCAGCAGTAGGGGGGCGGGCCCAGGGCAATGAGCAGTTCTTC. Amino acids: CAAVGGRAQGNEQFF.

V gene TRBV29-1 combines with J gene TRBJ1-2; D call uncertain. The germline V and J ends were trimmed by 5 bases and 3 bases, with 10 bases remaining between them. Germline lookup yields CDR1 SQVTM and CDR2 ANQGSEA. The CDR3 extends over 12 amino acids. The CDR3 region is CSVYFGDYGYTF. CDR3 DNA: TGCAGCGTTTATTTCGGGGACTATGGCTACACCTTC.

This chain links TRBV19 with TRBJ1-1; D remains ambiguous. The CDR3 is 13 residues long. Per germline, CDR1 LNHDA and CDR2 SQIVND (reference sequence). V gave up 4 bases and J gave up 2 bases, with 8 bases separating them. The CDR3: CASSTISNTEAFF. The CDR3 region has the DNA TGTGCCAGTAGTACAATCAGTAACACTGAAGCTTTCTTT.

V gene TRBV2 combines with J gene TRBJ2-2; 7 nucleotides line up with TRBD2. The CDR3 runs to 15 residues. The trim removed 6 bases at V and 0 bases at J, leaving 4 bases unmatched. Germline-derived CDR1 and CDR2 are SNHLY and FYNNEI. CDR3 DNA sequence: TGTGCCAGCAGGAGCGGGACTTCGAACACCGGGGAGCTGTTTTTT. The encoded protein is CASRSGTSNTGELFF.

The chain carries TRBV30 and TRBJ2-2; D is unclear. The CDR3 is 13 amino acids. V was shortened by 3 bases and J by 7 bases, with 12 bases between the two germline ends. Germline CDR1 is GTSNPN and CDR2 is SVGIG (reference sequence). The CDR3 sequence is CAWRIVDVGELFF. CDR3 sequence (DNA): TGTGCCTGGAGAATAGTAGATGTCGGGGAGCTGTTTTTT.

This clone was picked up a small number of times. DNA of the CDR3: TGCAGCGTTAGGATGGCGGGGGGCGATCTTCGGAACACTGAAGCTTTCTTT. This gives the protein CSVRMAGGDLRNTEAFF. This chain connects TRBV29-1 to TRBJ1-1, with D possibly TRBD1 on 6 matching bases. Germline lookup yields CDR1 SQVTM and CDR2 ANQGSEA. The V end was cut by 5 bases, the J end by 1 base, with 23 bases between. The CDR3 totals 17 residues.

The V call is TRBV2, the J call TRBJ2-2; a weak D match, TRBD2 (7 bases). The germline V gene has CDR1 SNHLY and CDR2 FYNNEI. The CDR3 is 15 residues long. V was shortened by 5 bases and J by 1 base, with 11 bases between the two germline ends. The CDR3 loop reads CASSSGGRNTGELFF. CDR3 sequence (DNA): TGTGCCAGCAGTTCGGGGGGCCGGAACACCGGGGAGCTGTTTTTT. Supplemented by reference TRBV2 and TRBJ2-2, the full variable domain reads EPEVTQTPSHQVTQMGQEVILRCVPISNHLYFYWYRQILGQKVEFLVSFYNNEISEKSEIFDDQFSVERPDGSNFTLKIRSTKLEDSAMYFCASSSGGRNTGELFFGEGSRLTVL.

This clone has just a few counts. The rearrangement links TRBV10-3 to TRBJ2-6; weak D call: TRBD1 (5 bases). CDR1 and CDR2 from the germline V gene are ENHRY and SYGVKD. This CDR3 is built from 15 residues. Trimming left V 4 bases short and J 1 base short, with 8 bases between. CDR3: CAISADISGANVLTF. CDR3 in DNA: TGTGCCATCAGTGCGGACATTTCTGGGGCCAACGTCCTGACTTTC.

The CDR3 reads CASSLGAGRETQYF. In DNA form, the CDR3 reads TGTGCCAGCAGCTTAGGGGCAGGGAGAGAGACCCAGTACTTC. The V and J genes are TRBV7-2 and TRBJ2-5; D is perhaps TRBD1 or TRBD2 (5 bases each). The V gene's germline CDR1 is SGHTA and CDR2 FQGNSA. The CDR3 is made up of 14 amino acids. V shed 1 base and J shed 4 bases, with 10 bases lying between them.

The rearrangement links TRBV5-1 to TRBJ1-2, with TRBD1 matching 7 bases. The CDR3 length is 15 residues. Per germline, CDR1 SGHRS and CDR2 YFSETQ. J was trimmed by 0 bases and V by 4 bases; bases with no gene match: 6. CDR3 nucleotides: TGCGCCAGCAGCCGGGGGGACAGCGCTAACTATGGCTACACCTTC. It specifies CASSRGDSANYGYTF.

V gene TRBV15 combines with J gene TRBJ2-7; D gene ambiguous. Trimming removed 4 bases at V and 0 bases at J, with 7 bases between. The CDR3 covers 13 residues. CDR1 and CDR2 (germline): LNHNV, YYDKDF (reference sequence). The CDR3, as DNA: TGTGCCACCAGCACGAGGAGCTCCTACGAGCAGTACTTC. It encodes CATSTRSSYEQYF.

This clone was seen a handful of times. V gene TRBV2 combines with J gene TRBJ1-5, with D possibly being TRBD1 (6 bases). Trimming left V 4 bases short and J 3 bases short, with 13 bases between. Germline CDR1 SNHLY, CDR2 FYNNEI. This CDR3 has 15 residues. Here the CDR3 reads CASSGIGGLNQPQHF. CDR3 bases: TGTGCCAGCAGTGGGATAGGGGGGCTCAATCAGCCCCAGCATTTT.

J is TRBJ2-5 and V is TRBV7-8; 10 bases are a match to TRBD1. CDR3 size: 14 residues. The J segment lost 4 bases and the V segment lost 1 base, leaving 0 bases of the junction unmatched. Per germline, CDR1 SGHVS and CDR2 FQNEAQ. The CDR3 DNA sequence: TGTGCCAGCAGCTTAGGACAGGGGGCAGAGACCCAGTACTTC. It yields the protein CASSLGQGAETQYF.

The chain has TRBV29-1 and TRBJ1-2; D unresolved. Per germline, CDR1 SQVTM and CDR2 ANQGSEA. Trimming shortened V by 3 bases and J by 8 bases, and 7 bases separated the two germline ends. This CDR3 is built from 10 residues. Here the CDR3 DNA reads TGCAGCGTTGACCAAAGCGGCTACACCTTC. Translated, it gives CSVDQSGYTF.

The J gene is TRBJ2-1, the V gene TRBV29-1, with D perhaps TRBD2 (5 bases). Germline values: CDR1 SQVTM, CDR2 ANQGSEA. V lost 3 bases and J lost 0, with 9 bases in between. The CDR3 loop spans 14 amino acids. As DNA, the CDR3 is TGCAGCGTTGATGCCGGGGTCTCCTACAATGAGCAGTTCTTC. Protein: CSVDAGVSYNEQFF.